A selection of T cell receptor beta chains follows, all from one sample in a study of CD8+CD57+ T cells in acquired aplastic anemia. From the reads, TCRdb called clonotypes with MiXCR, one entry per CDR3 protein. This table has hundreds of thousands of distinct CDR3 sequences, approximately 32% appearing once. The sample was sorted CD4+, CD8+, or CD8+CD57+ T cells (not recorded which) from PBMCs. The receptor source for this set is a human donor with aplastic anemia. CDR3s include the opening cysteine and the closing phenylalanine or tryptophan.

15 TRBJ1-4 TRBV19 CASSIATGIGEKLFF
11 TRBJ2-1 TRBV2 CASSGQGEQFF
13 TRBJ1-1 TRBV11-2 CASRRQAGTEAFF
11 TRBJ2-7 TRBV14 CASTAGYEQYF
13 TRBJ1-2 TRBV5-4 CASSSDRGGGHTF
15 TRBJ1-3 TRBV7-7 CASSLVEASGNTIYF
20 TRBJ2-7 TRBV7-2 CASSTRQDRLAGASWGEQYF
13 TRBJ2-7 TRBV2 CASSLWQGYEQYF
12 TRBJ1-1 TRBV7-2 CASSLKNTEAFF
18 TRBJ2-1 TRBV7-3 CASSSRTTSGGFYNEQFF
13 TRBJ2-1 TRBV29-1 CSVGGRVWYEQFF
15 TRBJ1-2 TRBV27 CAARGGTGGAEGYTF
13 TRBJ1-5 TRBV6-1 CASSETDRQPQHF
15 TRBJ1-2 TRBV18 CASSPPGDRGYGYTF
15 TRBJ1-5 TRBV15 CATSRETQEHQPQHF
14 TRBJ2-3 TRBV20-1 CSANKNTGTDTQYF
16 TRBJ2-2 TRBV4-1 CASSQGPNANTGELFF
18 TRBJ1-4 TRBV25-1 CASSSTQGSGTTNEKLFF
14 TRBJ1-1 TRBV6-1 CASSQEQVNTEAFF
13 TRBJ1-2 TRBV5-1 CASSSGGPGGYTF
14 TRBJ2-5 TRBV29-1 CSAGDRGGTETQYF
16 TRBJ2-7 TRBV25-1 CASSEGGRSTSYEQYF
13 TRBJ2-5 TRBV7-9 CASSTSVKETQYF
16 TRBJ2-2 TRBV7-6 CASSLLAGPNTGELFF
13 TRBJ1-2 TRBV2 CASSRGTGNGYTF
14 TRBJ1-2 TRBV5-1 CASSLREEGYGYTF